This T cell receptor beta chain was identified in a study of molecular identifiers for immune sequencing clone quantification (dated by TCRdb to 2016 to 2018). Regarding the study in general: For a replicate experiment, the RNA from either around 20,000 or 100,000 naive CD8 T cells was divided into five aliquots, and four of those aliquots went on to sequencing. This methods study benchmarked molecular-identifier clustering-based TCR repertoire sequencing (MIDCIRS) and TCR RNA copy counting, using CD8 T cells to do so. Results and caveats for the whole study, not just this receptor: When barcode sub-clustering was not used, chimeric consensus sequences inflated TCR diversity, with chimeras reaching as high as 47%. Approximately 3 recovered TCR RNA copies per cell were obtained by modeling, versus approximately 10 by digital PCR, implying a capture efficiency of around 28%. Identical TCR molecules sharing a barcode could cause highly expanded clone sizes to be underestimated. In CMV-specific effector cells, clones with more than 20 RNA copies contained over 99% of molecules, whereas in naive cells such clones contained under 1% of molecules. A single cell's worth of spiked-in Jurkat TCR RNA was reported detectable even among 900,000 to 1,000,000 naive CD8 T cells. The naive libraries included spiked-in Jurkat TCR RNA (roughly ten copies' worth), and this Jurkat TCR RNA is not part of the donor repertoire.

This clonotype occurred many times. Its binding antigen is unknown. Per-base qualities were not stored, and no clone one base away is much larger. The germline V gene encodes CDR1 SGHDN and CDR2 FVKESK. The cysteine opens and the phenylalanine closes a CDR3 of 12 amino acids. CDR3 DNA is the only sequence kept; it has 36 bases, read in frame from the first base. V and J are truncated by 1 base and 4 bases respectively, leaving an intervening sequence of 5 bases. Library creation used PCR. This sample was sequenced with an Illumina HiSeq 4000. Bulk TCR libraries were generated as previously described, with the TCR primers listed in Table S5 used. Total RNA was purified with the Qiagen AllPrep DNA/RNA kit. Reads from multiple sequencing runs of the same library were pooled before analysis. Turning to the authors' computational methods: Reads were retained only if the reads had an exact TCR constant sequence, and the retained reads were trimmed to 150 nt and grouped according to their 12-nt molecular barcodes. Reads in each barcode group were sub-clustered using a 15% Levenshtein threshold, and a quality-weighted consensus sequence was built for each RNA molecule. Non-functional sequences were filtered out, along with any lower-count sequence sitting one edit away from another sequence. Based on fitting two negative binomial distributions, any barcode sub-cluster with under 20% of the maximum read count was discarded. Clones were called with MiXCR by TCRdb after fastp trimmed the public reads at Q25, and only in-frame beta chains were retained. Here each entry gathers all rows of one CDR3 protein and keeps the most common genes and DNA. The authors' filters were not applied to this entry. The table for this sample lists roughly 320,000 distinct CDR3 sequences; 20% to 25% of them were counted only once. The ten biggest clones cover approximately 0.8% of the sample.

Libraries of naive CD8 T cells were built from anywhere between about 20,000 and 1,000,000 sorted cells, with 10%, 30% or 50% of the purified RNA used. Naive CD8 T cells, defined as CD8+CD4-CCR7+CD45RA+, were FACS-sorted into RLT Plus buffer on a BD FACSAria II. To test detection sensitivity, Jurkat RNA equal to over nine TCR copies was added to samples of roughly 18,000-1,100,000 naive CD8 T cells. Enrichment of CD8 T cells was done with RosetteSep CD8+ T Cell Enrichment Cocktail plus Ficoll-Paque, and ACK red cell lysis came afterward. Sample: naive CD8+ T cells from blood, with Jurkat cell RNA spiked in. Read against the paper, the sample's cell subset or site label means: FACS-sorted CD8+CD4-CCR7+CD45RA+ naive T cells. The V and J genes are TRBV14 and TRBJ2-7; no D gene call is confident. This receptor was identified in a human donor in good health. Some libraries in this study had Jurkat cell RNA spiked in. The nucleotide sequence is TGTGCCAGCAGCCAAGGAAGGTACGAGCAGTACTTC. It codes for CASSQGRYEQYF.